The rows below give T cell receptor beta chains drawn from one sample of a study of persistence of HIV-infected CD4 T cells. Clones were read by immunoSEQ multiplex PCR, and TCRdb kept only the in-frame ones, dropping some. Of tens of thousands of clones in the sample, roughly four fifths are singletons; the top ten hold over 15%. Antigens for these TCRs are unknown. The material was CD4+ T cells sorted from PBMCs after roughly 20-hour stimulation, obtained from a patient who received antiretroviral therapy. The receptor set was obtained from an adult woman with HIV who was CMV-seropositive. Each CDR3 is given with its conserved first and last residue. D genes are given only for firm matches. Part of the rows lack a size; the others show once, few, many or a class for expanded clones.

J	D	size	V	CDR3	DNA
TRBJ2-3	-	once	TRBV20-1	CSASHGGQRLSDTQYF	TGCAGTGCTAGTCACGGGGGACAGCGCTTGTCAGATACGCAGTATTTT
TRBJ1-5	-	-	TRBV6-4	CASSEGGFGNQPQHF	TGTGCCAGCAGTGAAGGGGGATTCGGTAATCAGCCCCAGCATTTT
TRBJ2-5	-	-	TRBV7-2	CASSLSSDREETQYF	TGTGCCAGCAGCTTATCCTCCGACCGGGAAGAGACCCAGTACTTC
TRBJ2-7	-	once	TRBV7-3	CASRVDIFSEQYF	TGTGCCAGCAGGGTGGACATCTTCTCCGAGCAGTACTTC
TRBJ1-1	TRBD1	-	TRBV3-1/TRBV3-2	CASRIAGGWNTEAFF	TGTGCCAGCAGGATAGCAGGGGGCTGGAACACTGAAGCTTTCTTT
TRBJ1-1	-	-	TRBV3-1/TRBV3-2	CASSHDMNTEAFF	TGTGCCAGCAGCCACGATATGAACACTGAAGCTTTCTTT
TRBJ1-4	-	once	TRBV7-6	CASSSVGGDEKLFF	TGTGCCAGCAGCTCTGTGGGGGGGGATGAAAAACTGTTTTTT
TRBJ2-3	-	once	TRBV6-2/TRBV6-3	CASSAGLRVGDTQYF	TGTGCCAGCAGTGCGGGCCTTAGAGTGGGGGATACGCAGTATTTT
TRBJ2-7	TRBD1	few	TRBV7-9	CASSSGTVYEQYF	TGTGCCAGCAGCTCCGGGACAGTCTACGAGCAGTACTTC
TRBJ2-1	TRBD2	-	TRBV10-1	CASSLAGGLYNEQFF	TGCGCCAGCAGTTTAGCGGGGGGGCTCTACAATGAGCAGTTCTTC
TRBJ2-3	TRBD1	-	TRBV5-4	CASSLLTGGSDTQYF	TGTGCCAGCAGCTTGTTGACAGGGGGGTCGGATACGCAGTATTTT
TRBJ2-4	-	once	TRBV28	CASSLYPGLAKNIQYF	TGTGCCAGCAGTTTATATCCAGGCCTAGCCAAAAACATTCAGTACTTC
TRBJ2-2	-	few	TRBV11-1	CASSHRDAWTGELFF	TGTGCCAGCAGCCACCGGGACGCCTGGACAGGGGAGCTGTTTTTT
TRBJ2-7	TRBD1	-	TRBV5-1	CASADPGGSNEQYF	TGCGCCAGCGCAGACCCAGGGGGCTCGAACGAGCAGTACTTC
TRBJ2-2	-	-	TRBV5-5	CASSLGPVANTGELFF	TGTGCCAGCAGCTTAGGCCCAGTAGCGAACACCGGGGAGCTGTTTTTT
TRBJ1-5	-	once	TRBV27	CASSLSYSNQPQHF	TGTGCCAGCAGTTTATCATATAGCAATCAGCCCCAGCATTTT
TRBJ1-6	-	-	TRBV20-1	CSASSGEGYNSPLHF	TGCAGTGCTAGTTCCGGGGAAGGGTATAATTCACCCCTCCACTTT
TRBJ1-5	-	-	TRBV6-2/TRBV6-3	CASSYLSPAAGQPQHF	TGTGCCAGCAGTTACCTCTCTCCTGCCGCGGGTCAGCCCCAGCATTTT
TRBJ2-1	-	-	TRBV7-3	CASSFGRDNEQFF	TGTGCCAGCAGCTTTGGGAGAGACAATGAGCAGTTCTTC
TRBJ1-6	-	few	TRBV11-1	CASSQDGGSPLHF	TGTGCCAGCAGCCAGGACGGGGGTTCACCCCTCCACTTT
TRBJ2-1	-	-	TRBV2	CASTFFDEQFF	TGTGCCAGCACATTTTTCGATGAGCAGTTCTTC
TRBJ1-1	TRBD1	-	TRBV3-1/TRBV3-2	CASTRTGRTEAFF	TGTGCCAGCACCCGGACAGGGCGGACTGAAGCTTTCTTT
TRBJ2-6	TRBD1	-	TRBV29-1	CSVGQGGANVLTF	TGCAGCGTAGGACAGGGCGGGGCCAACGTCCTGACTTTC
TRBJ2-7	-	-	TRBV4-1	CASSRAGTANYEQYF	TGCGCCAGCAGCCGCGCCGGGACGGCGAACTACGAGCAGTACTTC
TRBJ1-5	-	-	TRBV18	CASSPGGLISNQPQHF	TGTGCCAGCTCACCGGGAGGACTGATAAGTAATCAGCCCCAGCATTTT
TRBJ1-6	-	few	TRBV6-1	CASSEGTSRHSPLHF	TGTGCCAGCAGTGAAGGCACCTCCAGGCATTCACCCCTCCACTTT
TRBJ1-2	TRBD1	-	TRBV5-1	CASSSTGTVYGYTF	TGCGCCAGCAGCTCCACCGGGACAGTCTATGGCTACACCTTC
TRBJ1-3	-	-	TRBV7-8	CASSLDGDSGNTIYF	TGTGCCAGCAGCTTGGACGGAGACTCTGGAAACACCATATATTTT
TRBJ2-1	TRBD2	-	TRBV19	CASSIVTSGGPYEQFF	TGTGCCAGTAGTATAGTAACTAGCGGGGGGCCTTATGAGCAGTTCTTC
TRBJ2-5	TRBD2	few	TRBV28	CASSPGGAQETQYF	TGTGCCAGCAGTCCCGGGGGGGCCCAAGAGACCCAGTACTTC
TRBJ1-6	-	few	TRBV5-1	CASSLGIRTEKNSPLHF	TGCGCCAGCAGCTTGGGGATTAGGACAGAGAAAAATTCACCCCTCCACTTT
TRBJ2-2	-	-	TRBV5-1	CASSLDGQYRGELFF	TGCGCCAGCAGCTTGGATGGGCAGTATCGTGGGGAGCTGTTTTTT
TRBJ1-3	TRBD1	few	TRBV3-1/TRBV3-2	CASSPQGDTIYF	TGTGCCAGCAGCCCGCAGGGGGACACCATATATTTT
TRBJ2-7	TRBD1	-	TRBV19	CASSRRTGLPYEQYF	TGTGCCAGTAGTCGGAGGACAGGGCTTCCCTACGAGCAGTACTTC
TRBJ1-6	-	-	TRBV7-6	CASSLSNNSPLHF	TGTGCCAGCAGCTTATCAAATAATTCACCCCTCCACTTT
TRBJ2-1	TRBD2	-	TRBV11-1	CASSLLSSGYNEQFF	TGTGCCAGCAGCTTGCTCTCTAGCGGATACAATGAGCAGTTCTTC
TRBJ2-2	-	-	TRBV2	CASIGGGLTGELFF	TGTGCCAGCATCGGGGGAGGACTCACCGGGGAGCTGTTTTTT
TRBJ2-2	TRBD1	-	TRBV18	CASSPSGQGTGELFF	TGTGCCAGCTCACCCTCGGGACAGGGGACCGGGGAGCTGTTTTTT
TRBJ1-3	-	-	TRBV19	CASRVTTGNTIYF	TGTGCCAGTAGGGTAACGACTGGAAACACCATATATTTT
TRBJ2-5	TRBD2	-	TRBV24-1	CATSDLHKAGVGETQYF	TGTGCCACCAGTGATTTGCACAAAGCGGGGGTAGGGGAGACCCAGTACTTC